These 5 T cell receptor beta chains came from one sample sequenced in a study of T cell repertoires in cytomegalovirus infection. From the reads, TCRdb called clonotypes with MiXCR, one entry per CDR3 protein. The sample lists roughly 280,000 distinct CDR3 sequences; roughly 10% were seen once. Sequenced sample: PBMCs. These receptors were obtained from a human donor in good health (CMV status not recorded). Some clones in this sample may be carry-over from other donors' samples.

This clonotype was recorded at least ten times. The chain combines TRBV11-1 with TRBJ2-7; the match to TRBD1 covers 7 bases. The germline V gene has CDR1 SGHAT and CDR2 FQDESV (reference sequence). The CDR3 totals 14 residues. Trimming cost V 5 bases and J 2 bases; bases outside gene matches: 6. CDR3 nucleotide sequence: TGTGCCAGCAGCAGACAGGGAGTAACCTACGAGCAGTACTTC. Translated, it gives CASSRQGVTYEQYF.

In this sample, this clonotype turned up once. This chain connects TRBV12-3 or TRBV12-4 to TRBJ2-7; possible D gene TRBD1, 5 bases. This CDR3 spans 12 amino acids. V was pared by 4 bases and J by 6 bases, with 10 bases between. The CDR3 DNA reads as TGTGCCAGCAGTTCAGGGTTCGGCGAGCAGTACTTC. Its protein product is CASSSGFGEQYF.

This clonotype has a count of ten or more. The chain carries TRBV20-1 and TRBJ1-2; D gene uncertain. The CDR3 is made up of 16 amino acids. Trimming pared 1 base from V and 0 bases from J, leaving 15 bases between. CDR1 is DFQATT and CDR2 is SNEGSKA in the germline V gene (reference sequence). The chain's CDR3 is CSARGGGAITNYGYTF. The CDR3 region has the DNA TGCAGTGCTAGAGGTGGAGGAGCTATAACTAACTATGGCTACACCTTC.

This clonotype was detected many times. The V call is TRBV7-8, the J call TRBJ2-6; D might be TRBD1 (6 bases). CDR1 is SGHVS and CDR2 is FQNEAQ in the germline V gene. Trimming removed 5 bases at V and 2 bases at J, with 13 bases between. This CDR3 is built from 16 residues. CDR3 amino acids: CASSRYQGTGANVLTF. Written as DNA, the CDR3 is TGTGCCAGCAGCCGATACCAGGGGACTGGGGCCAACGTCCTGACTTTC.

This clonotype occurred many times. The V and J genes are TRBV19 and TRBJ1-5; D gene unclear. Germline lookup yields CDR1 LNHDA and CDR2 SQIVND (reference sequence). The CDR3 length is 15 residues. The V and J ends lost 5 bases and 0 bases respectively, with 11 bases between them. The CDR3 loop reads CASSDRPYSNQPQHF. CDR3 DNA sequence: TGTGCCAGTAGTGACCGACCATATAGCAATCAGCCCCAGCATTTT.